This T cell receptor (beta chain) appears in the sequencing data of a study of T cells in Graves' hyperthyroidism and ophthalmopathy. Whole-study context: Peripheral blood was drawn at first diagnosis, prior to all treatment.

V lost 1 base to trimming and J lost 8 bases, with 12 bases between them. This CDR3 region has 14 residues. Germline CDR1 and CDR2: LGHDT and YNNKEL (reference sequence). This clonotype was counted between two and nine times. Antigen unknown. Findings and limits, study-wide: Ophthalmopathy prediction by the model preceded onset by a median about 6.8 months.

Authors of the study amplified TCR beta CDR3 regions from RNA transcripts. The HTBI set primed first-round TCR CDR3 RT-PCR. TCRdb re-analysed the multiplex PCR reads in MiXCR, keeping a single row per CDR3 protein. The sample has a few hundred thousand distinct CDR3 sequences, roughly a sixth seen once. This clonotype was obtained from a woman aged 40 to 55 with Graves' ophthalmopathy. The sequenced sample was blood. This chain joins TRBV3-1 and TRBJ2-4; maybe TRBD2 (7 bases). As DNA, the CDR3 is TGTGCCAGCAGCCAAGGGGGGGGCAGGGACATTCAGTACTTC. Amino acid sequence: CASSQGGGRDIQYF.